Listed below are T cell receptor beta chains from one sample, sequenced in a study of shared clonotypes between healthy human individuals. The repertoire was sequenced with immunoSEQ multiplex PCR; TCRdb's copy has only in-frame clones and lacks some. Among 2 million to 2.5 million clones listed, about nine tenths were seen once. The source material was naive CD4+ T cells from PBMCs. All receptors come from a man aged 18-30 years in good health. Some clones in this sample may be carry-over from other donors' samples. Both conserved end residues are part of each CDR3. Fields, in order: J gene, V gene, clone size, D gene, CDR3 DNA, CDR3 protein. D genes are given only for firm matches. Clone size is not always given. Where it is, it says once, few, many or a class for expanded clones.

j_gene: TRBJ1-1
v_gene: TRBV5-4
abundance: NA
d_gene: NA
CDR3nt: TGTGCCAGCAGAGCCCAGGGAGGAAGGAACACTGAAGCTTTCTTT
CDR3aa: CASRAQGGRNTEAFF

j_gene: TRBJ2-5
v_gene: TRBV20-1
abundance: NA
d_gene: NA
CDR3nt: TGCAGTGCCGTGACGGGGGAGACCCAGTACTTC
CDR3aa: CSAVTGETQYF

j_gene: TRBJ2-3
v_gene: TRBV6-1
abundance: NA
d_gene: NA
CDR3nt: TGTGCCAGCAGTGTGGCGGGACCTAGCACAGATACGCAGTATTTT
CDR3aa: CASSVAGPSTDTQYF

j_gene: TRBJ2-5
v_gene: TRBV27
abundance: NA
d_gene: NA
CDR3nt: TGTGCCAGCAGTTTATCTGGCGAGACCCAGTACTTC
CDR3aa: CASSLSGETQYF

j_gene: TRBJ2-7
v_gene: TRBV7-9
abundance: NA
d_gene: NA
CDR3nt: TGTGCCAGCAGCTCAGCGGTACTAGAGGGATACGAGCAGTACTTC
CDR3aa: CASSSAVLEGYEQYF

j_gene: TRBJ2-7
v_gene: TRBV5-1
abundance: NA
d_gene: TRBD2
CDR3nt: TGCGCCAGCAGAAGGACTAGCGGCTCCTACGAGCAGTACTTC
CDR3aa: CASRRTSGSYEQYF

j_gene: TRBJ1-5
v_gene: TRBV19
abundance: NA
d_gene: NA
CDR3nt: TGTGCCAGTAGTACCGACAGGCCTCAGCCCCAGCATTTT
CDR3aa: CASSTDRPQPQHF

j_gene: TRBJ2-4
v_gene: TRBV28
abundance: NA
d_gene: NA
CDR3nt: TGTGCCAGCAGTTTAGTCGGCGGGATTTCCAAAAACATTCAGTACTTC
CDR3aa: CASSLVGGISKNIQYF

j_gene: TRBJ2-5
v_gene: TRBV19
abundance: NA
d_gene: NA
CDR3nt: TGTGCCAGTGGCGTGGGAGAGACCCAGTACTTC
CDR3aa: CASGVGETQYF

j_gene: TRBJ2-2
v_gene: TRBV9
abundance: NA
d_gene: TRBD2
CDR3nt: TGTGCCAGCAGCGGGACAGCGGGAGGGCCTCAAGGCGGGGAGCTGTTTTTT
CDR3aa: CASSGTAGGPQGGELFF

j_gene: TRBJ2-1
v_gene: TRBV9
abundance: NA
d_gene: NA
CDR3nt: TGTGCCAGCAGCGTAAATCCCAGCTCCTACAATGAGCAGTTCTTC
CDR3aa: CASSVNPSSYNEQFF

j_gene: TRBJ2-6
v_gene: TRBV18
abundance: once
d_gene: NA
CDR3nt: TGTGCCAGCTCATTAATGCATGAGCTAAGCTCTGGGGCCAACGTCCTGACTTTC
CDR3aa: CASSLMHELSSGANVLTF

j_gene: TRBJ1-1
v_gene: TRBV10-3
abundance: NA
d_gene: NA
CDR3nt: TGTGCCATCAGTGCAAGAGGGTCGGAGGGTACTGAAGCTTTCTTT
CDR3aa: CAISARGSEGTEAFF

j_gene: TRBJ1-1
v_gene: TRBV5-4
abundance: NA
d_gene: NA
CDR3nt: TGTGCCAGCAGCATGACACAGAACTTGAACACTGAAGCTTTCTTT
CDR3aa: CASSMTQNLNTEAFF

j_gene: TRBJ2-1
v_gene: TRBV5-6
abundance: once
d_gene: TRBD2
CDR3nt: TGTGCCAGCAGCAATCTAGCGGGAGGCCATGAGCAGTTCTTC
CDR3aa: CASSNLAGGHEQFF

j_gene: TRBJ1-2
v_gene: TRBV19
abundance: NA
d_gene: NA
CDR3nt: TGTGCCAGTAGTATTCAGGCAGGCATCTATGGCTACACCTTC
CDR3aa: CASSIQAGIYGYTF

j_gene: TRBJ2-4
v_gene: TRBV29-1
abundance: NA
d_gene: NA
CDR3nt: TGCAGCGGCACACAGGGAGTTTTTGGAAAAAACATTCAGTACTTC
CDR3aa: CSGTQGVFGKNIQYF

j_gene: TRBJ1-1
v_gene: TRBV6-1
abundance: NA
d_gene: TRBD1
CDR3nt: TGTGCCAGCAGTGAAATGGACAGGGGGCTCACTGAAGCTTTCTTT
CDR3aa: CASSEMDRGLTEAFF

j_gene: TRBJ2-1
v_gene: TRBV18
abundance: NA
d_gene: TRBD2
CDR3nt: TGTGCCAGCTCACCAAACTCATGGACGGGAGGCTACGAGCAGTTCTTC
CDR3aa: CASSPNSWTGGYEQFF

j_gene: TRBJ1-1
v_gene: TRBV10-2
abundance: few
d_gene: NA
CDR3nt: TGCGCCAGCAGTGAGCCGGTGGATACTGAAGCTTTCTTT
CDR3aa: CASSEPVDTEAFF

j_gene: TRBJ1-6
v_gene: TRBV6-1
abundance: NA
d_gene: NA
CDR3nt: TGTGCCAGCAGTGAAGCAGACGGGTTATATAATTCACCCCTCCACTTT
CDR3aa: CASSEADGLYNSPLHF

j_gene: TRBJ2-2
v_gene: TRBV13
abundance: NA
d_gene: NA
CDR3nt: TGTGCCAGCAGCCCCCCTCGGTGGGGGGAGGTTATTACTGGGGAGCTGTTTTTT
CDR3aa: CASSPPRWGEVITGELFF

j_gene: TRBJ1-2
v_gene: TRBV19
abundance: NA
d_gene: NA
CDR3nt: TGTGCCAGTAGTGGTGACGCCAACTATGGCTACACCTTT
CDR3aa: CASSGDANYGYTF

j_gene: TRBJ1-2
v_gene: TRBV11-2
abundance: NA
d_gene: TRBD1
CDR3nt: TGTGCCAGCAGCTTAGGCCTCGGACAGGGAAACTACTATGGCTACACCTTC
CDR3aa: CASSLGLGQGNYYGYTF

j_gene: TRBJ1-1
v_gene: TRBV7-7
abundance: NA
d_gene: NA
CDR3nt: TGTGCCAGCAGCTTGAACCGGGACGGAGAAGCTTTCTTT
CDR3aa: CASSLNRDGEAFF

j_gene: TRBJ2-3
v_gene: TRBV30
abundance: NA
d_gene: NA
CDR3nt: TGTGCCTGGAGTGTAAGGTCTCGAGGAGATACGCAGTATTTT
CDR3aa: CAWSVRSRGDTQYF

j_gene: TRBJ2-1
v_gene: TRBV4-1
abundance: NA
d_gene: TRBD2
CDR3nt: TGCGCCAGCAGCCAAGGGGGACTATCCTCTTACAATGAGCAGTTCTTC
CDR3aa: CASSQGGLSSYNEQFF

j_gene: TRBJ1-2
v_gene: TRBV5-4
abundance: NA
d_gene: TRBD1
CDR3nt: TGTGCCAGCAGCCAAGGGGGCGAGTATGGCTACACCTTC
CDR3aa: CASSQGGEYGYTF

j_gene: TRBJ2-7
v_gene: TRBV11-3
abundance: NA
d_gene: NA
CDR3nt: TGTGCCAGCAGCTTAGATCTGATATCCAAGTTGGAGGCCGGTGAGCAGTACTTC
CDR3aa: CASSLDLISKLEAGEQYF

j_gene: TRBJ1-6
v_gene: TRBV28
abundance: NA
d_gene: TRBD1
CDR3nt: TGTGCCAGCAGTCAACCGGGACAGGGAGGTTCACCCCTCCACTTT
CDR3aa: CASSQPGQGGSPLHF

j_gene: TRBJ2-7
v_gene: TRBV5-1
abundance: NA
d_gene: NA
CDR3nt: TGCGCCAGCAAACTAGCCTCAAGCTCCTACGAGCAGTACTTC
CDR3aa: CASKLASSSYEQYF

j_gene: TRBJ2-3
v_gene: TRBV27
abundance: NA
d_gene: NA
CDR3nt: TGTGCCAGCAGGGACCCTAGGGTCACAGATACGCAGTATTTT
CDR3aa: CASRDPRVTDTQYF

j_gene: TRBJ1-4
v_gene: TRBV7-2
abundance: NA
d_gene: TRBD1
CDR3nt: TGTGCCAGCAGCTTAGCAGGGGACAGGGGGGAAAAACTGTTTTTT
CDR3aa: CASSLAGDRGEKLFF

j_gene: TRBJ2-5
v_gene: TRBV9
abundance: NA
d_gene: NA
CDR3nt: TGTGCCAGCAGCTCAGGGACTGCAAGACAAGAGACCCAGTACTTC
CDR3aa: CASSSGTARQETQYF

j_gene: TRBJ2-7
v_gene: TRBV18
abundance: NA
d_gene: TRBD2
CDR3nt: TGTGCCAGCTCACCGGGGCTTGTGACTAGCGGGGCCTACGAGCAGTACTTC
CDR3aa: CASSPGLVTSGAYEQYF

j_gene: TRBJ2-1
v_gene: TRBV13
abundance: once
d_gene: TRBD2
CDR3nt: TGTGCCAGCAGTCGCGCTAGCGGGAGGGCCTACAATGAGCAGTTCTTC
CDR3aa: CASSRASGRAYNEQFF

j_gene: TRBJ2-5
v_gene: TRBV28
abundance: NA
d_gene: TRBD2
CDR3nt: TGTGCCAGCAGTCCACTCTCTAGCGGACGGTACCAAGAGACCCAGTACTTC
CDR3aa: CASSPLSSGRYQETQYF

j_gene: TRBJ2-5
v_gene: TRBV27
abundance: few
d_gene: NA
CDR3nt: TGTGCCAGCAGTTCCCAAGAGACCCAGTACTTC
CDR3aa: CASSSQETQYF

j_gene: TRBJ2-3
v_gene: TRBV6-5
abundance: once
d_gene: NA
CDR3nt: TGTGCCAGCAGTTACTCGTGGGACCGCGGGCGGTTTGCGCAGTATTTT
CDR3aa: CASSYSWDRGRFAQYF

j_gene: TRBJ1-1
v_gene: TRBV28
abundance: NA
d_gene: NA
CDR3nt: TGTGCCAGCAGTTTAAGTAAAAACACTGAAGCTTTCTTT
CDR3aa: CASSLSKNTEAFF

j_gene: TRBJ2-1
v_gene: TRBV27
abundance: NA
d_gene: NA
CDR3nt: TGTGCCAGCAGTTTAAAGGACCCCAATAACTACAATGAGCAGTTCTTC
CDR3aa: CASSLKDPNNYNEQFF

j_gene: TRBJ2-7
v_gene: TRBV6-5
abundance: NA
d_gene: TRBD2
CDR3nt: TGTGCCAGCAGATACCGGACTAGCGGGAGTTACGAGCAGTACTTC
CDR3aa: CASRYRTSGSYEQYF

j_gene: TRBJ2-3
v_gene: TRBV11-3
abundance: NA
d_gene: NA
CDR3nt: TGTGCCAGCAGTCCCGATGGGGATACGCAGTATTTT
CDR3aa: CASSPDGDTQYF

j_gene: TRBJ2-4
v_gene: TRBV19
abundance: NA
d_gene: NA
CDR3nt: TGTGCCAGTAGTATAAACTCGGGGTTTTCGGGGGACATTCAGTACTTC
CDR3aa: CASSINSGFSGDIQYF

j_gene: TRBJ2-7
v_gene: TRBV5-1
abundance: NA
d_gene: NA
CDR3nt: TGCGCCAGCAGAAAGGGGCTGGGGGAGCAGTACTTC
CDR3aa: CASRKGLGEQYF

j_gene: TRBJ2-3
v_gene: TRBV7-3
abundance: NA
d_gene: NA
CDR3nt: TGTGCCAGCAGCTCCGGGCCGGCGAGCACAGATACGCAGTATTTT
CDR3aa: CASSSGPASTDTQYF

j_gene: TRBJ2-7
v_gene: TRBV5-6
abundance: NA
d_gene: TRBD1
CDR3nt: TGTGCCAGCAGCACGACAGGGGGCTTTTACGAGCAGTACTTC
CDR3aa: CASSTTGGFYEQYF

j_gene: TRBJ2-1
v_gene: TRBV6-5
abundance: once
d_gene: TRBD2
CDR3nt: TGTGCCAGCAGCTACCTAGGAGCGGGGAACTACAATGAGCAGTTCTTC
CDR3aa: CASSYLGAGNYNEQFF

j_gene: TRBJ2-7
v_gene: TRBV5-1
abundance: NA
d_gene: NA
CDR3nt: TGCGCCAGCAGCTTGGCGGGTGAAGGCGGGACAAACGAGTACTTC
CDR3aa: CASSLAGEGGTNEYF

j_gene: TRBJ2-5
v_gene: TRBV7-2
abundance: NA
d_gene: NA
CDR3nt: TGTGCCAGCAGGACAACGGGGACCCAGTACTTC
CDR3aa: CASRTTGTQYF

j_gene: TRBJ2-7
v_gene: TRBV7-9
abundance: NA
d_gene: TRBD2
CDR3nt: TGTGCCAGCAGCCGGGGACTAGCGGAGTTCTACGAGCAGTACTTC
CDR3aa: CASSRGLAEFYEQYF

j_gene: TRBJ1-5
v_gene: TRBV28
abundance: NA
d_gene: NA
CDR3nt: TGTGCCAGCAGCCGGTCGGATGGGAAGAGAGGACCCCAGCATTTT
CDR3aa: CASSRSDGKRGPQHF